This T cell receptor (beta chain) was documented in a study of blood T cell repertoires in COVID-19. Study context: Acute-phase and convalescent COVID-19 samples originated in the United States, Italy and Spain. Sample material is recorded as cDNA or gDNA derived from T cells, B-cell-depleted T cells, or PBMCs.

CDR1 and CDR2 from the germline V gene are SGHRS and YFSETQ. CDR3 length: 15 residues. With 3 bases clipped from V and 3 bases from J, the junction kept 4 bases outside the gene matches. Per the original methods: Reference gene primer amplification gave estimated nucleated cell counts. TCRdb's copy holds only in-frame clones and misses some; the assay was immunoSEQ multiplex PCR. V, J and clone size reflect that table, while D and trimming were determined from the DNA. The sample carries under 95,000 clones, less than 80% recorded once. The sequence came from a man aged 55 to 69 with active or convalescent COVID-19. The chain has TRBV5-1 and TRBJ2-1, with 9 bases identical to TRBD1. Sequenced: peripheral blood. CDR3 loop: CASSSETGGYNEQFF. In nucleotides, the CDR3 is TGCGCCAGCAGCTCTGAGACAGGGGGCTACAATGAGCAGTTCTTC. The full variable domain, in which reference TRBV5-1 and TRBJ2-1 provide the parts outside the CDR3, is KAGVTQTPRYLIKTRGQQVTLSCSPISGHRSVSWYQQTPGQGLQFLFEYFSETQRNKGNFPGRFSGRQFSNSRSEMNVSTLELGDSALYLCASSSETGGYNEQFFGPGTRLTVL.